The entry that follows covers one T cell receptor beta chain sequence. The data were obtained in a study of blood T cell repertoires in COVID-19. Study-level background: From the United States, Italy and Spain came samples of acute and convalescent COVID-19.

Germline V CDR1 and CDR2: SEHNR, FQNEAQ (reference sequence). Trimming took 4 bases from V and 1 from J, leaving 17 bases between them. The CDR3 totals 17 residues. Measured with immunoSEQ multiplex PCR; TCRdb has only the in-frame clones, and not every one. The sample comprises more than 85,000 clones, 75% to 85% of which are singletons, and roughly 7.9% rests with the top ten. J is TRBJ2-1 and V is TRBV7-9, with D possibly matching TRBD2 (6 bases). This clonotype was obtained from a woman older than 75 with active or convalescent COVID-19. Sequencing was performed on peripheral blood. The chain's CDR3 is CASSSFRELASYNEQFF. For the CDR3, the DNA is TGTGCCAGCAGCTCCTTTCGAGAACTAGCATCCTACAATGAGCAGTTCTTC.